These 17 T cell receptor beta chains came from one sample sequenced in a study of human T cells and chemical hapten exposure. Time point indicated: pre-sensitization, week 0. Documented treatment: therapeutic diphenylcyclopropenone sensitization with weekly scalp DPC. MiXCR, run by TCRdb on the RACE reads, gives a single entry per CDR3 protein. The table lists about 270,000 distinct CDR3 sequences, approximately 7.5% of them singletons. This specimen consisted of whole blood, obtained in connection with sensitization to the hapten diphenylcyclopropenone (DPC). These receptors all come from a man aged 18 to 29 with alopecia areata. Some clones in this sample may be carry-over from other donors' samples.

The V gene is TRBV5-6, the J gene TRBJ1-1; TRBD1 aligns across 10 bases. Germline V gene data show CDR1 as SGHDT and CDR2 as YYEEEE. The CDR3 extends over 14 amino acids. With V trimmed by 2 bases and J by 5 bases, 3 bases remained unmatched. CDR3 in DNA: TGTGCCAGCAGCTTTGGGACAGGGGTTACTGAAGCTTTCTTT. This gives the protein CASSFGTGVTEAFF.

This clonotype occurred a few times. The chain employs TRBV6-2 or TRBV6-3 and TRBJ2-2; a weak D match, TRBD2 (6 bases). The V end lost 5 bases, the J end lost 1 base, and 17 bases lay between the germline ends. From germline, CDR1 is MNHEY and CDR2 SVGEGT. This CDR3 has 17 residues. CDR3 residues: CASSIPGAGRNTGELFF. CDR3 DNA sequence: TGTGCCAGCAGTATCCCCGGGGCGGGGAGGAACACCGGGGAGCTGTTTTTT.

The chain combines TRBV10-3 with TRBJ1-2; D might be TRBD1 (6 bases). Germline V gene data show CDR1 as ENHRY and CDR2 as SYGVKD. The CDR3 contains 12 residues. Trimming left V 8 bases short and J 1 base short, with 8 bases between. As DNA, the CDR3 is TGTGCCATCGGACAGCATAACTATGGCTACACCTTC. This translates into CAIGQHNYGYTF.

The chain uses TRBV7-9 and TRBJ2-7, with 8 bases identical to TRBD1. The CDR3 length is 13 residues. The J segment lost 5 bases and the V segment lost 5 bases, leaving 5 bases of the junction unmatched. The V gene's germline CDR1 is SEHNR and CDR2 FQNEAQ (reference sequence). The CDR3 is CASSRQGLDEQYF. CDR3 DNA: TGTGCCAGCAGCCGACAGGGGTTGGACGAGCAGTACTTC.

This clonotype was picked up many times. The rearrangement uses TRBV28 and TRBJ1-1; a possible D gene is TRBD1 (6 bases). The CDR3 has 14 amino acids. CDR1 is MDHEN and CDR2 is SYDVKM in the germline V gene. V dropped 5 bases and J dropped 1 base, with 11 bases sitting between them. This chain's CDR3 is CASSPPTGNTEAFF. The DNA of the CDR3 is TGTGCCAGCAGTCCCCCGACAGGGAACACTGAAGCTTTCTTT.

This clonotype has a handful of counts. The chain is built from TRBV10-3 and TRBJ1-1; 7 positions match TRBD1. The trim removed 2 bases at V and 1 base at J, leaving 10 bases unmatched. The CDR3 covers 17 residues. Germline CDR1 and CDR2: ENHRY and SYGVKD. The CDR3 spells CAISEAGQKTKNTEAFF. In nucleotides, the CDR3 is TGTGCCATCAGTGAGGCGGGACAGAAAACGAAGAACACTGAAGCTTTCTTT.

The genes are TRBV4-3 and TRBJ1-6, with TRBD1 matching 7 bases. The CDR3 is 16 residues long. CDR1 LGHNA and CDR2 YSLEER come from the germline V gene. With 1 base clipped from V and 2 bases from J, the junction kept 2 bases outside the gene matches. CDR3 residues: CASSQVTGAYNSPLHF. The CDR3 coding sequence is TGCGCCAGCAGCCAAGTAACAGGGGCCTATAATTCACCCCTCCACTTT.

This clonotype has a handful of counts. The chain is built from TRBV28 and TRBJ1-1; D may be TRBD1 (5 bases). This CDR3 comprises 18 residues. Trimming removed 2 bases at V and 0 bases at J, with 19 bases between. The germline CDR1 and CDR2 sequences are MDHEN and SYDVKM. CDR3: CASSLSGWIGALNTEAFF. The CDR3 region has the DNA TGTGCCAGCAGTTTAAGCGGGTGGATAGGGGCACTGAACACTGAAGCTTTCTTT.

This clonotype was observed a handful of times. The genes are TRBV29-1 and TRBJ2-1; D is possibly TRBD2 (7 bases). The CDR3 length is 12 residues. With 7 bases removed from V and 6 bases from J, the gap between germline ends came to 13 bases. Germline V gene sequence: CDR1 SQVTM, CDR2 ANQGSEA. The CDR3 spells CSDGGQGNEQFF. The CDR3 region has the DNA TGCAGCGACGGGGGGCAGGGCAATGAGCAGTTCTTC.

V is TRBV5-1 and J is TRBJ2-3; possible D gene TRBD2, 6 bases. The CDR3 is 15 residues long. Trimming pared 5 bases from V and 1 base from J, leaving 14 bases between. Per the germline V gene, CDR1 is SGHRS and CDR2 is YFSETQ. The CDR3 reads CASRNLTGGTDTQYF. The CDR3 DNA sequence: TGCGCCAGCAGGAACCTCACGGGAGGCACAGATACGCAGTATTTT.

The rearrangement links TRBV2 to TRBJ1-3; D may be TRBD1 (6 bases). V shed 7 bases and J shed 4 bases, with 11 bases lying between them. The CDR3 has 13 residues. CDR1 SNHLY and CDR2 FYNNEI come from the germline V gene. CDR3 residues: CASNPGVGNTIYF. The CDR3 bases are TGTGCCAGCAATCCAGGGGTCGGAAACACCATATATTTT.

This clonotype was picked up many times. The rearrangement links TRBV7-2 to TRBJ1-6; D gene uncertain. V dropped 3 bases and J dropped 7 bases, with 7 bases sitting between them. The CDR3 sequence is 13 residues long. Germline CDR1 and CDR2: SGHTA and FQGNSA. CDR3 amino acids: CASSLDLNSPLHF. The CDR3 DNA reads TGTGCCAGCAGCTTGGACCTCAATTCACCCCTCCACTTT.

V is TRBV7-2 and J is TRBJ2-5, with a weak D call TRBD2 (5 bases). Germline lookup yields CDR1 SGHTA and CDR2 FQGNSA. V dropped 8 bases and J dropped 2 bases, with 9 bases sitting between them. The CDR3 is 12 residues long. CDR3 in DNA: TGTGCCAGCGGCGGGCCTCAAGAGACCCAGTACTTC. This sequence encodes CASGGPQETQYF.

The rearrangement joins TRBV20-1 to TRBJ2-1; the match to TRBD1 covers 8 bases. CDR3 length: 15 amino acids. Germline CDR1 reads DFQATT; CDR2 reads SNEGSKA (reference sequence). Losses at the gene ends were 1 base for V and 9 bases for J; bases not matched to a gene: 11. The CDR3: CSARGTGFPRGEQFF. As DNA, the CDR3 is TGCAGTGCTAGAGGGACAGGGTTCCCCCGGGGTGAGCAGTTCTTC.

This clonotype was seen only a few times. J is TRBJ1-2 and V is TRBV6-5; D ambiguous. The CDR3 length is 13 residues. V dropped 5 bases and J dropped 6 bases, with 13 bases sitting between them. Germline lookup yields CDR1 MNHEY and CDR2 SVGAGI. In DNA form, the CDR3 reads TGTGCCAGCAGTCCTCCCGGAGGCGATGGCTACACCTTC. It codes for CASSPPGGDGYTF.

This clonotype was picked up a small number of times. The chain combines TRBV6-5 with TRBJ1-1; D is perhaps TRBD1 (6 bases). Germline V gene data show CDR1 as MNHEY and CDR2 as SVGAGI. V was pared by 3 bases and J by 4 bases, with 15 bases between. CDR3 length: 15 residues. Written as DNA, the CDR3 is TGTGCCAGCAGTTATTTTGTGAAGGGGGTCACTGAAGCTTTCTTT. Protein sequence: CASSYFVKGVTEAFF.

The rearrangement uses TRBV7-9 and TRBJ2-7; D is tentatively TRBD1 or TRBD2 (5 bases each). The CDR3 contains 16 residues. The germline V gene has CDR1 SEHNR and CDR2 FQNEAQ (reference sequence). The germline V and J ends were trimmed by 5 bases and 3 bases, with 20 bases remaining between them. The CDR3 reads CASSARDAVWGYEQYV. The CDR3 region has the DNA TGTGCCAGCAGCGCCCGGGACGCCGTTTGGGGCTACGAGCAGTACGTC.